These T cell receptor beta chains were read from a single sample in a study of breast tumors, draining lymph nodes, adjacent tissues. TCRdb reanalysed the multiplex PCR reads using MiXCR and keeps one entry per CDR3 protein. Seen here are about 230,000 distinct CDR3 sequences, roughly 32% observed once, and the top ten hold roughly 1.5%. The sample was axillary lymph node tissue. The receptors were gathered from a female donor with breast cancer. Some clones in this sample may be carry-over from other donors' samples. Both conserved end residues are part of each CDR3. The D gene is left open where the match is weak. Size values are once, few and many counts, or a class for expanded clones, and some rows have none.

j_gene | abundance | v_gene | d_gene | CDR3aa | CDR3nt
TRBJ2-7 | . | TRBV7-3 | . | CASASSLEGLTVLEQYF | TGTGCCAGCGCCAGCAGCTTAGAGGGTCTAACCGTCTTGGAGCAGTACTTC
TRBJ2-1 | many | TRBV5-1 | TRBD2 | CASSFLTSGSEQFF | TGCGCCAGCAGCTTTCTGACTAGCGGGAGTGAGCAGTTCTTC
TRBJ1-6 | many | TRBV6-5 | . | CASSYRGNSPLHF | TGTGCCAGCAGTTACAGGGGTAATTCACCCCTCCACTTT
TRBJ1-2 | many | TRBV5-5 | . | CASSLEPDRRYGYTF | TGTGCCAGCAGCTTGGAGCCAGACAGACGTTATGGCTACACCTTC
TRBJ2-3 | few | TRBV6-2/TRBV6-3 | TRBD2 | CASSPLTSGRAGRDTQYF | TGTGCCAGCAGTCCCCTGACTAGCGGGAGGGCCGGGAGAGATACGCAGTATTTT
TRBJ2-5 | . | TRBV14 | . | CASSQDTSRGSEETQYF | TGTGCCAGCAGCCAAGATACCTCGCGGGGCTCGGAGGAGACCCAGTACTTC
TRBJ2-3 | many | TRBV7-9 | . | CALRSGGPPSTDTQYF | TGTGCCCTCCGATCGGGCGGGCCGCCGAGCACAGATACGCAGTATTTT
TRBJ2-1 | many | TRBV11-3 | . | CASSPDNEQFF | TGTGCCAGCAGCCCCGACAATGAGCAGTTCTTC
TRBJ2-2 | many | TRBV7-2 | . | CASSFGPEGTGELFF | TGTGCCAGCAGCTTCGGACCCGAAGGTACCGGGGAGCTGTTTTTT
TRBJ1-5 | many | TRBV3-1 | . | CASSQAGVINQPQHF | TGTGCCAGCAGCCAAGCCGGGGTGATCAATCAGCCCCAGCATTTT
TRBJ2-7 | . | TRBV12-3/TRBV12-4 | TRBD1 | CASSAGTDGREQYF | TGTGCCAGCAGTGCCGGGACAGACGGCCGCGAGCAGTACTTC
TRBJ2-2 | . | TRBV6-2/TRBV6-3 | TRBD1 | CASKPGQGTGELFF | TGTGCCAGCAAGCCGGGACAGGGGACCGGGGAGCTGTTTTTT
TRBJ2-7 | many | TRBV6-2/TRBV6-3 | TRBD2 | CASSRLAGPYEQYF | TGTGCCAGCAGTCGACTAGCGGGGCCCTACGAGCAGTACTTC
TRBJ1-3 | . | TRBV19 | . | CASSMSGTGNTIYF | TGTGCCAGTAGTATGAGTGGGACTGGAAACACCATATATTTT
TRBJ2-1 | many | TRBV2 | TRBD2 | CASSEAWTSGSEQFF | TGTGCCAGCAGTGAAGCTTGGACTAGCGGGTCTGAGCAGTTCTTC
TRBJ2-1 | many | TRBV6-6 | TRBD2 | CAGASGKGGEQFF | TGTGCCGGGGCTAGCGGGAAAGGTGGAGAGCAGTTCTTC
TRBJ2-1 | many | TRBV7-2 | TRBD2 | CASSRRFSGGGNEQFF | TGTGCCAGCAGCAGACGGTTTAGCGGGGGAGGTAATGAGCAGTTCTTC
TRBJ2-2 | . | TRBV7-8 | . | CASRGGNTGGPFF | TGTGCCAGCAGAGGGGGGAACACCGGGGGGCCGTTTTTT
TRBJ2-5 | many | TRBV5-1 | . | CASSFSRAMDTQYF | TGCGCCAGCAGCTTTAGCAGGGCCATGGACACCCAGTACTTC
TRBJ2-7 | many | TRBV19 | TRBD2 | CASSIGTSGTYEQYF | TGTGCCAGTAGCATTGGGACTAGCGGTACCTACGAGCAGTACTTC
TRBJ2-2 | many | TRBV3-1 | . | CASSQDWGSGELFF | TGTGCCAGCAGCCAAGATTGGGGGTCCGGGGAGCTGTTTTTT
TRBJ2-1 | many | TRBV12-3/TRBV12-4 | . | CASSLRRGGSSEQFF | TGTGCCAGCAGTTTGCGCAGGGGGGGTTCTAGTGAGCAGTTCTTC
TRBJ2-1 | once | TRBV27 | TRBD2 | CASSPVGTRDNEQFF | TGTGCCAGCAGTCCAGTTGGGACTAGAGACAATGAGCAGTTCTTC
TRBJ2-5 | many | TRBV4-3 | . | CASSPQITQETQYF | TGCGCCAGCAGCCCTCAGATCACCCAAGAGACCCAGTACTTC
TRBJ2-5 | few | TRBV18 | . | CASSPPNRPSETQYF | TGTGCCAGCTCACCACCGAACAGGCCCTCGGAGACCCAGTACTTC
TRBJ1-3 | . | TRBV29-1 | . | CSVVAGNTIYF | TGCAGCGTTGTAGCGGGGAACACCATATATTTT
TRBJ1-1 | . | TRBV10-3 | TRBD1 | CAISGTGGIVAEAFF | TGTGCCATCAGCGGGACAGGGGGCATCGTCGCTGAAGCTTTCTTT
TRBJ1-1 | . | TRBV5-1 | TRBD1 | CASSPRDRASGAFF | TGTGCCAGCAGTCCCCGGGACAGGGCCAGTGGGGCTTTCTTT
TRBJ1-5 | few | TRBV27 | . | CASSFSMSNQPQHF | TGTGCCAGCAGTTTTTCAATGAGCAATCAGCCCCAGCATTTT
TRBJ2-1 | . | TRBV6-2/TRBV6-3 | TRBD2 | CASSRTGGRFF | TGTGCCAGCAGTCGTACGGGAGGTCGGTTCTTC
TRBJ2-2 | many | TRBV9 | . | CASSVAGEGFGELFF | TGTGCCAGCAGCGTAGCTGGAGAGGGTTTCGGGGAGCTGTTTTTT
TRBJ2-7 | few | TRBV11-2 | TRBD1 | CASSSQGAPFSNEQYF | TGTGCCAGCAGCTCACAGGGGGCACCTTTTTCCAACGAGCAGTACTTC
TRBJ2-1 | many | TRBV20-1 | . | CSAHPKRGGNEQFF | TGCAGTGCTCACCCCAAAAGAGGGGGGAATGAGCAGTTCTTC
TRBJ1-5 | many | TRBV2 | . | CASSDGRGGSGNQPQHF | TGTGCCAGCAGTGATGGTAGGGGAGGGAGTGGCAATCAGCCCCAGCATTTT
TRBJ2-5 | . | TRBV6-6 | . | CASNSGAAQETQYF | TGTGCCAGCAATTCGGGAGCGGCTCAAGAGACCCAGTACTTC
TRBJ2-3 | . | TRBV29-1 | TRBD2 | CSVIGAGGATDTQYF | TGCAGCGTTATAGGAGCGGGAGGCGCCACAGATACGCAGTATTTT
TRBJ2-7 | many | TRBV29-1 | . | CSVETGSGRDSYEQYF | TGCAGCGTTGAAACTGGGAGCGGGCGTGACTCCTACGAGCAGTACTTC
TRBJ2-5 | many | TRBV5-1 | . | CASSPGDFQETQYF | TGCGCCAGCAGCCCGGGGGACTTCCAAGAGACCCAGTACTTC
TRBJ2-1 | . | TRBV19 | TRBD2 | CASTRTSSYNEQFF | TGTGCCAGTACCCGGACTAGCTCCTACAATGAGCAGTTCTTC
TRBJ2-2 | many | TRBV7-2 | . | CASSPVVAKGELFF | TGTGCCAGCAGCCCCGTGGTAGCGAAGGGGGAGCTGTTTTTT
TRBJ2-7 | many | TRBV28 | TRBD2 | CASKTSGVYEQYF | TGTGCCAGCAAAACCAGCGGGGTCTACGAGCAGTACTTC
TRBJ2-3 | . | TRBV7-2 | . | CASSLYTGGAYTQYF | TGTGCCAGCAGCCTCTATACAGGGGGGGCTTATACGCAGTATTTT